The 20 T cell receptor beta chains in this list originate from one sample, sequenced in a study of OX40 agonist ivuxolimab in advanced cancers. Library construction relied on the immunoSEQ multiplex PCR assay. TCRdb holds this immuneACCESS table with in-frame rearrangements only. Some clones are missing; in checked studies, unresolved V genes explain under half, and the rest has no known cause. The sample has about 50,000 clones on record, 75% to 80% of them singletons. 2.4% of the sample is taken by the ten largest. The starting material was CD4+ or CD8+ T cells sorted from blood, obtained in a trial of the OX40 agonist ivuxolimab. Source of these receptors: an adult with an advanced solid tumor such as melanoma, head and neck, liver or kidney cancer.

The chain employs TRBV6-5 and TRBJ2-7; D tentatively reads TRBD1 or TRBD2 (5 bases each). This CDR3 spans 12 amino acids. V was pared by 10 bases and J by 3 bases, with 13 bases between. The germline V gene has CDR1 MNHEY and CDR2 SVGAGI. The DNA of the CDR3 is TGTGCCACCTTTTGGGACGGCTACGAGCAGTACTTC. Translated: CATFWDGYEQYF.

The J gene is TRBJ1-1, the V gene TRBV6-5, with a weak D call TRBD1 (6 bases). The CDR3 contains 13 residues. Germline loops: CDR1 MNHEY, CDR2 SVGAGI. With 1 base removed from V and 11 bases from J, the gap between germline ends came to 14 bases. The CDR3 bases are TGTGCCAGCAGTTACTGGCTAGGGCAGGGGGCTTTCTTT. Protein sequence: CASSYWLGQGAFF.

This sequence joins TRBV9 and TRBJ1-3; the match to TRBD1 covers 9 bases. Germline V gene data show CDR1 as SGDLS and CDR2 as YYNGEE. J gave up 0 bases and V 4 bases, and 8 bases lay outside the gene matches. The CDR3 loop spans 17 amino acids. DNA of the CDR3: TGTGCCAGCAGCCCAACGGGACAGGGATACTCTGGAAACACCATATATTTT. Translated, it gives CASSPTGQGYSGNTIYF. Looking up the rest from reference TRBV9 and TRBJ1-3 gives the full variable domain: DSGVTQTPKHLITATGQRVTLRCSPRSGDLSVYWYQQSLDQGLQFLIQYYNGEERAKGNILERFSAQQFPDLHSELNLSSLELGDSALYFCASSPTGQGYSGNTIYFGEGSWLTVV.

About this clone itself: Germline and junction disagree at one end, which may indicate a read error. The chain is built from TRBV2 and TRBJ2-7, with 7 bases lining up with TRBD1. The CDR3 runs to 11 residues. Germline V CDR1 and CDR2: SNHLY, FYNNEI. The CDR3 DNA reads TGTGCCAGCAGTGAGTCCGACAGGGTCATATTC. Translation: CASSESDRVIF.

The sample holds a few counts of this clone. The sample holds other DNA sequences that translate to the same CDR3. The V gene is TRBV25-1, the J gene TRBJ1-1; TRBD1 is a possible D gene (5 bases). Germline CDR1 reads MGHDK; CDR2 reads SYGVNS. This CDR3 is built from 12 residues. The germline V and J ends were trimmed by 4 bases and 8 bases, with 11 bases remaining between them. CDR3 amino acids: CASSAGTGEAFF. The CDR3 bases are TGTGCCAGCAGTGCCGGGACGGGGGAAGCTTTCTTT.

The table lists this clone with a count of one. The genes are TRBV6-5 and TRBJ2-7; D is undetermined. Trimming cost V 6 bases and J 2 bases, with 8 bases left between them. Germline CDR1 reads MNHEY; CDR2 reads SVGAGI. The CDR3 has 12 residues. CDR3 DNA sequence: TGTGCCAGCAGAACAGCCCCCTACGAGCAGTACTTC. Protein sequence: CASRTAPYEQYF.

This clone occurred once. The chain recombines TRBV5-1 with TRBJ2-5, with D perhaps matching TRBD2 (5 bases). V lost 3 bases and J lost 4, with 10 bases in between. The CDR3 contains 13 residues. Germline V gene data show CDR1 as SGHRS and CDR2 as YFSETQ. Here the CDR3 DNA reads TGCGCCAGCAGCTCCCCCGGGGTAGAGACCCAGTACTTC. This encodes CASSSPGVETQYF.

The chain employs TRBV6-5 and TRBJ2-7, with D unclear. CDR3 length equals 11 residues. Between the trimmed V and J ends, which lost 5 bases and 3 bases, there was a span of 5 bases. CDR1 and CDR2 (germline): MNHEY, SVGAGI. The CDR3 bases are TGTGCCAGCAGTCCCAGCTACGAGCAGTACTTC. Translating gives CASSPSYEQYF.

The rearrangement uses TRBV2 and TRBJ1-5, with 9 nucleotides matching TRBD1. V shed 6 bases and J 7 bases; nucleotides not matched to a gene: 13. CDR1 is SNHLY, CDR2 FYNNEI, per germline. This CDR3 has 16 amino acids. The CDR3 region is CASRGGLGQGEQPQHF. The DNA of the CDR3 is TGTGCCAGCAGAGGGGGGTTGGGACAGGGAGAGCAGCCCCAGCATTTT.

CDR3 bases: TGTGCCAGTCAGGTCCTAGCCAAAAACATTCAGTACTTC. As protein: CASQVLAKNIQYF. The J gene is TRBJ2-4, the V gene TRBV28; the D is unclear. The CDR3 has 13 residues. V was cut by 9 bases and J by 0 bases, with 9 bases left in between. Germline V gene lookup returns CDR1 MDHEN and CDR2 SYDVKM.

The gene calls are TRBV6-1 and TRBJ2-4; 9 nucleotides align to TRBD1. The CDR3 extends over 17 amino acids. Losses at the gene ends were 0 bases for V and 1 base for J; bases not matched to a gene: 4. Germline-derived CDR1 and CDR2 are MNHNS and SASEGT. The DNA for the CDR3 is TGTGCCAGCAGTGAAGCTCGGACAGGGGTGGCCAAAAACATTCAGTACTTC. Amino acid sequence: CASSEARTGVAKNIQYF.

The V and J genes are TRBV28 and TRBJ1-1; 11 bases agree with TRBD1. Losses at the gene ends were 2 bases for V and 0 bases for J; bases not matched to a gene: 5. The CDR3 is made up of 17 amino acids. CDR1 MDHEN and CDR2 SYDVKM come from the germline V gene. The CDR3 region has the DNA TGTGCCAGCAGTTTAATGGGACAGGGGGAGTTGAACACTGAAGCTTTCTTT. Translation: CASSLMGQGELNTEAFF.

V is TRBV5-1 and J is TRBJ1-2; D is possibly TRBD1 (5 bases). V lost 4 bases and J 7 bases, leaving 11 bases between the germline ends. The CDR3 sequence is 12 residues long. The V gene's germline CDR1 is SGHRS and CDR2 YFSETQ. The CDR3 reads CASSDQGSGYTF. The DNA for the CDR3 is TGCGCCAGCAGCGACCAGGGTTCTGGCTACACCTTC.

In its sample, this clone was seen a few times. The chain couples TRBV4-1 to TRBJ1-2; a weak D match, TRBD1 (5 bases). This CDR3 has 15 residues. V was pared by 1 base and J by 4 bases, with 13 bases between. CDR1 MGHRA and CDR2 YSYEKL come from the germline V gene. The CDR3 loop reads CASSQGGRGIYGYTF. CDR3 nucleotides: TGCGCCAGCAGCCAAGGGGGCCGGGGTATCTATGGCTACACCTTC.

The V and J genes are TRBV7-8 and TRBJ2-1; TRBD2 agrees at 13 bases. Germline V gene sequence: CDR1 SGHVS, CDR2 FQNEAQ. This CDR3 is built from 16 residues. The J segment lost 6 bases and the V segment lost 6 bases, leaving 8 bases of the junction unmatched. The CDR3 region is CASRNELAGGGNEQFF. CDR3 bases: TGTGCCAGCAGAAATGAACTAGCGGGAGGGGGCAATGAGCAGTTCTTC.

The J gene is TRBJ1-2, the V gene TRBV7-2; a possible D gene is TRBD1 (6 bases). Germline CDR1 SGHTA, CDR2 FQGNSA. The CDR3 is made up of 13 amino acids. With 5 bases removed from V and 6 bases from J, the gap between germline ends came to 13 bases. The CDR3 sequence: CASSPTGTNGYTF. The CDR3 nucleotides are TGTGCCAGCAGCCCTACAGGGACTAATGGCTACACCTTC.

V and J are TRBV5-1 and TRBJ2-7; weak D call: TRBD2 (6 bases). Germline V gene data show CDR1 as SGHRS and CDR2 as YFSETQ. The ends were cut back, 5 bases at V and 5 bases at J, with 23 bases in the middle. The CDR3 length is 16 residues. The CDR3 nucleotides are TGCGCCAGCAGACCAGCCCCGGGGGACCCCCGGCACGAGCAGTACTTC. Translation: CASRPAPGDPRHEQYF.

This clone is a singleton in its sample. This chain connects TRBV6-6 to TRBJ2-7; 10 positions match TRBD1. This CDR3 comprises 15 residues. Germline V lookup: CDR1 MNHNY, CDR2 SVGAGI (reference sequence). V gave up 6 bases and J gave up 2 bases; unmatched junction bases: 7. The CDR3 DNA sequence: TGTGCCAGCAGCCCCGCCGGGACAGGGGCCTACGAGCAGTACTTC. Amino acids: CASSPAGTGAYEQYF.

J is TRBJ1-1 and V is TRBV29-1; unclear D gene. Trimming left V 8 bases short and J 4 bases short, with 14 bases between. Germline V gene lookup returns CDR1 SQVTM and CDR2 ANQGSEA. The CDR3 is made up of 12 amino acids. The CDR3 here is CSLQVSRTEAFF. The CDR3 DNA sequence: TGCAGCCTCCAGGTCTCGCGCACTGAAGCTTTCTTT.

The J gene is TRBJ2-3, the V gene TRBV19, with TRBD2 matching 9 bases. With V trimmed by 0 bases and J by 6 bases, 10 bases remained unmatched. The V gene's germline CDR1 is LNHDA and CDR2 SQIVND (reference sequence). This CDR3 spans 17 amino acids. The CDR3 is CASSIEGLAFRDDTQYF. Written as DNA, the CDR3 is TGTGCCAGTAGTATAGAAGGACTAGCGTTCAGGGACGATACGCAGTATTTT. Filled out from reference TRBV19 and TRBJ2-3, the complete variable domain reads DGGITQSPKYLFRKEGQNVTLSCEQNLNHDAMYWYRQDPGQGLRLIYYSQIVNDFQKGDIAEGYSVSREKKESFPLTVTSAQKNPTAFYLCASSIEGLAFRDDTQYFGPGTRLTVL.